The clone carrying this TCR beta chain was seen ten or more times. Its antigen is not known. CDR1 MDHEN and CDR2 SYDVKM come from the germline V gene. V was shortened by 3 bases and J by 7 bases, with 13 bases between the two germline ends. The CDR3 sequence is 14 residues long. The data were taken from a study of T cells in Graves' hyperthyroidism and ophthalmopathy. Study conclusions and caveats: The model identified upcoming ophthalmopathy a median approximately six months ahead of onset.

Clinical symptoms, serum thyroxine and TRAb, thyroid ultrasound and orbital computed tomography were used for the diagnoses. TCR beta CDR3 region amplification was performed from RNA transcripts. Initially, a first-round RT-PCR of the TCR CDR3 employed the HTBI primer set. MiXCR, applied by TCRdb to the multiplex PCR reads, yields one record per CDR3 protein. Here the sample spans around 520,000 distinct CDR3 sequences, approximately 24% being singletons. The source is a woman aged 25 to 45 with Graves' ophthalmopathy. The gene calls are TRBV28 and TRBJ1-5; D is ambiguous. What was sequenced was blood. DNA for the CDR3: TGTGCCAGCAGTTTGTTCAGGAAAGAACAGCCCCAGCATTTT. It encodes CASSLFRKEQPQHF.